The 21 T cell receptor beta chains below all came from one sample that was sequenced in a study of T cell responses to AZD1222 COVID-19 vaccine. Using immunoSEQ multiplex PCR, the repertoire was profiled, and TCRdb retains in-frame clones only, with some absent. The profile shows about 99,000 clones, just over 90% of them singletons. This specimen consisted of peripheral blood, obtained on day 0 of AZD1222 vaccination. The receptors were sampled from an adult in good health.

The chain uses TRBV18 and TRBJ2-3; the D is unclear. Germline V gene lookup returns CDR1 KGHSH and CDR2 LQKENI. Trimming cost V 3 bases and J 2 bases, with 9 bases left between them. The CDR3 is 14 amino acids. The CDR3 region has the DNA TGTGCCAGCTCACCTACTACACTCACAGATACGCAGTATTTT. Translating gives CASSPTTLTDTQYF.

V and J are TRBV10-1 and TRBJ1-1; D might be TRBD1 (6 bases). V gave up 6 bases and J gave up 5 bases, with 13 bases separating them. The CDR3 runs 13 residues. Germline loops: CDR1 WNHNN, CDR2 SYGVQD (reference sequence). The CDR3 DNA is TGCGCCAGCAGATACAGGGTGGGAACTGAAGCTTTCTTT. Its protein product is CASRYRVGTEAFF.

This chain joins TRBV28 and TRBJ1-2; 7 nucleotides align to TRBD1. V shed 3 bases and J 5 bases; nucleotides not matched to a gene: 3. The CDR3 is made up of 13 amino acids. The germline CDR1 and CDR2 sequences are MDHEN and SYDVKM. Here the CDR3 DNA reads TGTGCCAGCAGTTTGGCGGGACAGTATGGCTACACCTTC. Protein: CASSLAGQYGYTF.

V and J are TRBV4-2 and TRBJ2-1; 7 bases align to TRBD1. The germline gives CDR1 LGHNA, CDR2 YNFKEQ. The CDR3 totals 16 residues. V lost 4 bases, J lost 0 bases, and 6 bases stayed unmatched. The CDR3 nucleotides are TGTGCCAGCAGCCGTAGACAGGGAAGCTCCTACAATGAGCAGTTCTTC. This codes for CASSRRQGSSYNEQFF.

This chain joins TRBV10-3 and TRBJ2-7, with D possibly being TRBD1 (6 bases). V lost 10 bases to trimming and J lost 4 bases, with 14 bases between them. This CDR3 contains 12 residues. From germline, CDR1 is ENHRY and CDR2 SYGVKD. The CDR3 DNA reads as TGTGCCACCCAGGACAGTAGTTACGAGCAGTACTTC. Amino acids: CATQDSSYEQYF.

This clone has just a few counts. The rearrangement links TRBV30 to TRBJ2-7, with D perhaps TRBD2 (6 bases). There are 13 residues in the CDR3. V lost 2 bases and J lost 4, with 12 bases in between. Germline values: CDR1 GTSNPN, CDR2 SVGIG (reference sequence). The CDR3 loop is CAWSPPGLYEQYF. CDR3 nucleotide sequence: TGTGCCTGGAGTCCCCCGGGACTTTACGAGCAGTACTTC.

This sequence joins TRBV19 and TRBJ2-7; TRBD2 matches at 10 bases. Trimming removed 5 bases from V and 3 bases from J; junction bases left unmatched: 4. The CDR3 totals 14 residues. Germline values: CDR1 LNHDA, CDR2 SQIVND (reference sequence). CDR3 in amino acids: CASSFLAGDYEQYF. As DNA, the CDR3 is TGTGCCAGTAGTTTTCTAGCGGGGGACTACGAGCAGTACTTC.

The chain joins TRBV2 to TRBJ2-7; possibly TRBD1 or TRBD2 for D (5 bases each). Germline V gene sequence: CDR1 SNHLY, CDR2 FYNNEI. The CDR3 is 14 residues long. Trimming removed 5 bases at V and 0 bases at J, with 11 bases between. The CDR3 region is CASSFAGSSYEQYF. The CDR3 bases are TGTGCCAGCAGTTTTGCAGGGAGCTCCTACGAGCAGTACTTC.

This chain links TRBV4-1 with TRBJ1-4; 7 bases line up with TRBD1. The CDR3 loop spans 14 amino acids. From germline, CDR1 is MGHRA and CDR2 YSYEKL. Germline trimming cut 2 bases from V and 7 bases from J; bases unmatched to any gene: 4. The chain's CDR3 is CASSQRTGGEKLFF. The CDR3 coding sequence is TGCGCCAGCAGCCAACGGACAGGAGGTGAAAAACTGTTTTTT.

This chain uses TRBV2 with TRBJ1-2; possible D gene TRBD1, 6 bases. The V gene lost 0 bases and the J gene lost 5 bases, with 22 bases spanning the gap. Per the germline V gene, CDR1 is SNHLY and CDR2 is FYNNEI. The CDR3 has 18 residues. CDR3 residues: CASSEALLLGAGAYGYTF. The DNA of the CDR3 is TGTGCCAGCAGTGAAGCGCTTCTTCTTGGGGCGGGGGCTTATGGCTACACCTTC.

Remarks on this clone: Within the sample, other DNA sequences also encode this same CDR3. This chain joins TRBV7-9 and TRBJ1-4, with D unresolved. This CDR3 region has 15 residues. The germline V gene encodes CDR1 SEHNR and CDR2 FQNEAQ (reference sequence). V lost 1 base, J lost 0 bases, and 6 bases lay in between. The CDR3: CASSLGQATNEKLFF. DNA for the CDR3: TGTGCCAGCAGCTTAGGGCAAGCAACTAATGAAAAACTGTTTTTT.

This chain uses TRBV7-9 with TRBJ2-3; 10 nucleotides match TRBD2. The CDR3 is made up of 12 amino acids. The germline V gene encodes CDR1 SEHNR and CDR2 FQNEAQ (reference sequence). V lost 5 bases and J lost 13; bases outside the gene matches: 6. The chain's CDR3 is CASSPSGGGKYF. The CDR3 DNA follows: TGTGCCAGCAGCCCCAGCGGGGGGGGAAAGTATTTT.

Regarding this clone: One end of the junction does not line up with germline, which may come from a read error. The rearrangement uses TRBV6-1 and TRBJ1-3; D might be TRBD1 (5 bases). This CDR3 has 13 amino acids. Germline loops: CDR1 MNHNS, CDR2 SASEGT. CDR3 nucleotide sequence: TGTGCCAGCAGTGAGGGTTCTGGGACCCGGTGGAATTTT. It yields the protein CASSEGSGTRWNF.

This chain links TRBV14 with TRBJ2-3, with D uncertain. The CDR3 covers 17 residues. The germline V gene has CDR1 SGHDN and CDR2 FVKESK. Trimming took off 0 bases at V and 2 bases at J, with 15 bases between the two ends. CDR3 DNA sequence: TGTGCCAGCAGCCAAGATTCCCCCCTTTCGCTCACAGATACGCAGTATTTT. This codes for CASSQDSPLSLTDTQYF.

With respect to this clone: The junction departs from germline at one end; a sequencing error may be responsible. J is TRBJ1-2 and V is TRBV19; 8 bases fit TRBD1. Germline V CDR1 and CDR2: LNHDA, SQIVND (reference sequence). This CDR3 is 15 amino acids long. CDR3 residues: CASSTSGGGKLAEKF. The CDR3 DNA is TGTGCCAGTAGTACCTCAGGGGGCGGAAAACTCGCCGAAAAATTC.

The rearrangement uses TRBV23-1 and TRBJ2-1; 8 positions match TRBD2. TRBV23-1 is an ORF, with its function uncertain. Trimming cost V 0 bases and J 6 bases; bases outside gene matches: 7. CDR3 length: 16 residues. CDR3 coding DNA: TGCGCCAGCAGTCAATCGCGAAGCGGGAGAACCAATGAGCAGTTCTTC. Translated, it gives CASSQSRSGRTNEQFF.

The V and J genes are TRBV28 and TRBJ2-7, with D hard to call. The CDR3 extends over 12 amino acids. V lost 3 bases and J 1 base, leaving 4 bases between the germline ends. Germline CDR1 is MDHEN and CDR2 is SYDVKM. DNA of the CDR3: TGTGCCAGCAGTTTGATGTCCTACGAGCAGTACTTC. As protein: CASSLMSYEQYF.

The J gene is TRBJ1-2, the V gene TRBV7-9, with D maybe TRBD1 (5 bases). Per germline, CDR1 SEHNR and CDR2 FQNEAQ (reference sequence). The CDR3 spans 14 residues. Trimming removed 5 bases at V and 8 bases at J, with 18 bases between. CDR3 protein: CASSPGGTFGGYTF. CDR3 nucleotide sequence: TGTGCCAGCAGCCCCGGGGGGACCTTTGGCGGCTACACCTTC.

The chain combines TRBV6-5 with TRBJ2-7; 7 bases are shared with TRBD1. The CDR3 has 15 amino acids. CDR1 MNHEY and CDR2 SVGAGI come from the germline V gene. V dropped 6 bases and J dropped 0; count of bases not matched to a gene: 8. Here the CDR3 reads CASRLMTGPSYEQYF. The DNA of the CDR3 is TGTGCCAGCAGGTTGATGACAGGGCCCTCCTACGAGCAGTACTTC.

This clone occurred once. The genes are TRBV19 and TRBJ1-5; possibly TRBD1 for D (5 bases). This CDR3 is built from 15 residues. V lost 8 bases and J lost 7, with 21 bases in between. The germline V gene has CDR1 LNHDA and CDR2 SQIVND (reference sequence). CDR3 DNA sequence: TGTGCCAGTCCCCCCCTCGACCCACGGGGCCAGCCCCAGCATTTT. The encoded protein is CASPPLDPRGQPQHF.

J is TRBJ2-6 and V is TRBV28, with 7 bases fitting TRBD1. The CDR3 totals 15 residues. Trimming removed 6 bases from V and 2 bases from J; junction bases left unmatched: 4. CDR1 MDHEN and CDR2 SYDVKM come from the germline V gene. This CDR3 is CASSSTGAGANVLTF. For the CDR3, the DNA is TGTGCCAGCAGCAGTACAGGGGCTGGGGCCAACGTCCTGACTTTC.